Below are 4 T cell receptor beta chains sequenced from a single sample in a study of T-cell reconstitution after alpha-beta-depleted transplantation in children. A library of TCRbeta sequences, prepared with unique molecular identifiers, was generated. One entry per CDR3 protein, called by TCRdb with MiXCR from the PCR reads. The data hold some 120,000 distinct CDR3 sequences, with 9.7% observed a single time. Sequencing was performed on PBMCs, mostly from graft donor cells, taken 180 days after TCRalphabeta/CD19-depleted stem cell transplant. The receptors derive from a girl less than two years old who had a stem cell transplant for combined immunodeficiency, so the T cells may come from the graft donor.

The table lists this clonotype with a few counts. The chain joins TRBV3-1 to TRBJ2-2; D assignment may be TRBD1 or TRBD2 (6 bases each). The CDR3 length is 16 residues. CDR1 is LGHDT, CDR2 YNNKEL, per germline (reference sequence). V dropped 4 bases and J dropped 4 bases, with 16 bases sitting between them. This CDR3 is CASSRLRGGITGELFF. CDR3 sequence (DNA): TGTGCCAGCAGCCGCCTCAGGGGCGGGATCACCGGGGAGCTGTTTTTT.

This clonotype occurred a few times. The genes are TRBV20-1 and TRBJ2-7; the match to TRBD1 covers 9 bases. Germline loops: CDR1 DFQATT, CDR2 SNEGSKA (reference sequence). The CDR3 extends over 12 amino acids. J gave up 6 bases and V 6 bases, and 6 bases lay outside the gene matches. This chain's CDR3 is CSAPGQGLEQYF. The CDR3 DNA reads as TGCAGTGCCCCGGGACAGGGACTCGAGCAGTACTTC.

In its sample, this clonotype was seen many times. The V and J genes are TRBV27 and TRBJ2-7; 10 bases map to TRBD2. Unmatched junction bases numbered 10, after V lost 5 bases and J lost 0 bases. The CDR3 has 17 residues. Germline values: CDR1 MNHEY, CDR2 SMNVEV (reference sequence). In DNA, the CDR3 is TGTGCCAGCAGTAACGGACTAGCGGACCTTTTCTCCTACGAGCAGTACTTC. It yields the protein CASSNGLADLFSYEQYF.

This clonotype was counted only a few times. The chain links TRBV29-1 to TRBJ2-3; D perhaps matches TRBD2 (7 bases). Per the germline V gene, CDR1 is SQVTM and CDR2 is ANQGSEA. Trimming pared 4 bases from V and 2 bases from J, leaving 13 bases between. The CDR3 covers 14 residues. The CDR3 DNA reads as TGCAGCGTTGCGGGGGGCCCCTCCACAGATACGCAGTATTTT. This gives the protein CSVAGGPSTDTQYF.